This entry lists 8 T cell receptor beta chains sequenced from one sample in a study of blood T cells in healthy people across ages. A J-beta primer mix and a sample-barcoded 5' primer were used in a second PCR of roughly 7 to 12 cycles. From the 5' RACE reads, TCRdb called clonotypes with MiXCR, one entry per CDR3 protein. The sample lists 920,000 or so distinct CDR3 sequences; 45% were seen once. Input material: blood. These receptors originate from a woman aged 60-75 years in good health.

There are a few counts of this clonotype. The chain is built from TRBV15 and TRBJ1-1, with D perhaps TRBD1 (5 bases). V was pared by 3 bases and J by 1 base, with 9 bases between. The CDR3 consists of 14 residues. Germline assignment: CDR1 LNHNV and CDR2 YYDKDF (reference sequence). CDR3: CATSRGDGNTEAFF. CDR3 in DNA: TGTGCCACCAGCAGGGGGGACGGGAACACTGAAGCTTTCTTT.

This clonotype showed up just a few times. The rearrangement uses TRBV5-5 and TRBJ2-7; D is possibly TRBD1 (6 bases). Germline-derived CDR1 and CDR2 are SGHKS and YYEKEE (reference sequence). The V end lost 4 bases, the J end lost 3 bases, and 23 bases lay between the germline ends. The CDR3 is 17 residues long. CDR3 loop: CASSPMWIPGHCYEQYF. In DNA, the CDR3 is TGTGCCAGCAGCCCCATGTGGATCCCGGGACACTGCTACGAGCAGTACTTC.

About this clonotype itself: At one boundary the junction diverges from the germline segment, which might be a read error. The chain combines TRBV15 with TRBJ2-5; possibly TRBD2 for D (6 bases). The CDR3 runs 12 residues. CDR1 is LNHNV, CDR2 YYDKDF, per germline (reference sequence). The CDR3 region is CATSRGGETRYF. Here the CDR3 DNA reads TGTGCCACCAGCAGGGGAGGAGAGACCCGGTACTTC.

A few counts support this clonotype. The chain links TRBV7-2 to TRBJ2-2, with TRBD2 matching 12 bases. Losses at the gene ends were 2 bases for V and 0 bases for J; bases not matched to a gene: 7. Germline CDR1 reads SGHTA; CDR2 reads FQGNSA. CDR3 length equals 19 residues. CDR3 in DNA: TGTGCCAGCAGCTTAACGCTAGCGGGAGGGCCCGCGAACACCGGGGAGCTGTTTTTT. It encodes CASSLTLAGGPANTGELFF.

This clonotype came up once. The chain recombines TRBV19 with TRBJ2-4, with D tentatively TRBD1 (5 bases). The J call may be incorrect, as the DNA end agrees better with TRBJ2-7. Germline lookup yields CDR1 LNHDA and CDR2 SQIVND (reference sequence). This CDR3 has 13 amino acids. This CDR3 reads CASSSRTWYEQYF. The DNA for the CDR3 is TGTGCCAGTAGTAGCAGGACATGGTACGAGCAGTACTTC.

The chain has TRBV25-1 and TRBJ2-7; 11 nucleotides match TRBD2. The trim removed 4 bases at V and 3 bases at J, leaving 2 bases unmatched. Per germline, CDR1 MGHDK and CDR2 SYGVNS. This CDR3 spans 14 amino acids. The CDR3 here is CASSGSGRVYEQYF. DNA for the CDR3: TGTGCCAGCAGTGGTAGCGGGAGGGTCTACGAGCAGTACTTC.

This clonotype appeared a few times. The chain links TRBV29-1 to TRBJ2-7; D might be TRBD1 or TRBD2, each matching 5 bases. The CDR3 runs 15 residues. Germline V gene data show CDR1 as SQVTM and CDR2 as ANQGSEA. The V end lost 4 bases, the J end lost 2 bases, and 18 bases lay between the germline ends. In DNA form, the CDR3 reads TGCAGCGTTGTACCGTCCGGGACGCAGGCCTACGAGCAGTACTTC. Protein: CSVVPSGTQAYEQYF.

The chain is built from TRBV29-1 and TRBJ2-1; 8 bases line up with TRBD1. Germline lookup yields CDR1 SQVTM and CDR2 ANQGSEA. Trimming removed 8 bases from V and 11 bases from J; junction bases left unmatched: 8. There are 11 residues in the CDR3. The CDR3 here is CSTGQGGQQFF. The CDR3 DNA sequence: TGCAGCACCGGACAGGGAGGTCAGCAGTTCTTC.